This TCR beta chain was sequenced in a study of T cell changes during pregnancy in multiple sclerosis. V shed 3 bases and J 4 bases; nucleotides not matched to a gene: 13. The CDR3 totals 18 residues. Germline assignment: CDR1 MNHNS and CDR2 SASEGT. This table comes from immunoSEQ multiplex PCR, and its TCRdb copy is limited to in-frame clones, with some not included. The sample contains fewer than 80,000 clones, more than 80% of which appear only once. This clonotype was sampled from a female donor in good health, enrolled as a control in a pregnancy study. Sequences were derived from peripheral blood, sampled in the first trimester of pregnancy. The chain links TRBV6-1 to TRBJ1-5, with TRBD1 matching 9 bases. The CDR3 region is CASSDDRGSPHLNQPQHF. The CDR3 DNA reads as TGTGCCAGCAGTGATGACAGGGGGTCGCCACACCTAAATCAGCCCCAGCATTTT.